The next 2 T cell receptor beta chains were all read from a single sample in a study of blood T cells in healthy people across ages. The use of a sample-barcoded 5' primer and a J-beta primer mix characterized a second PCR of roughly 6 to 12 cycles. TCRdb re-called the 5' RACE reads with MiXCR, one entry per CDR3 protein. The sample contains over 1.5 million distinct CDR3 sequences, around 50% of which appear only once. Source material: blood. The source of these receptors is a woman aged 40 to 50 in good health.

This chain joins TRBV6-5 and TRBJ2-3; either TRBD1 or TRBD2 may fit D (6 bases each). This CDR3 has 16 amino acids. CDR1 is MNHEY, CDR2 SVGAGI, per germline. Trimming took 3 bases from V and 5 from J, leaving 18 bases between them. The CDR3 spells CASSYGLGGAQDTQYF. As DNA, the CDR3 is TGTGCCAGCAGTTATGGTTTGGGGGGCGCGCAAGATACGCAGTATTTT.

The V gene is TRBV4-1, the J gene TRBJ2-3; TRBD1 aligns across 9 bases. The germline V gene has CDR1 MGHRA and CDR2 YSYEKL. The length of the CDR3 is 14 residues. Unmatched junction bases numbered 10, after V lost 1 base and J lost 14 bases. CDR3 protein: CASSQGLDRGRAYF. DNA for the CDR3: TGCGCCAGCAGCCAAGGGCTAGACAGGGGGAGGGCGTATTTT.